This is a list of T cell receptor beta chains from one sample in a study of T cells in Graves' hyperthyroidism and ophthalmopathy. Via MiXCR, TCRdb re-called the multiplex PCR reads, giving one row per CDR3 protein. Of 450,000 to 700,000 distinct CDR3 sequences listed, 35% to 55% are singletons. Sequencing used peripheral blood or thyroid tissue (not recorded which). The receptor source for this set is an adult woman with Graves' disease, either hyperthyroidism or ophthalmopathy (not recorded which). Both conserved end residues are trimmed from each CDR3. D genes are given only for firm matches.

V gene	J gene	D gene	CDR3 protein
TRBV2	TRBJ1-5	TRBD1	ASSESRGAQPQH
TRBV7-9	TRBJ1-5	TRBD1	ASSATGDQPQH
TRBV12-3/TRBV12-4	TRBJ1-2	-	ASSLADRYGYT
TRBV7-2	TRBJ1-4	-	ASSLVAVTNEKLF
TRBV7-8	TRBJ1-6	-	ASSVAGSSYNSPLH
TRBV20-1	TRBJ1-5	-	SAILTGNNQPQH
TRBV9	TRBJ1-1	TRBD1	ASSQGGQGLL
TRBV7-9	TRBJ1-2	-	ASSPNAGLYGYT
TRBV6-6	TRBJ2-7	TRBD1	ASSYSTGAGEQY
TRBV5-1	TRBJ2-7	-	ASSLEAGSGSYEQY
TRBV19	TRBJ2-2	-	ASSNLFTGELF
TRBV7-9	TRBJ1-2	-	ASRGTTLSNYGYT
TRBV7-8	TRBJ1-6	-	ASSSPDGPYSPLH
TRBV6-4	TRBJ2-2	-	ASSDSTGDTGELF
TRBV7-2	TRBJ1-2	-	ASSLGSPVGGYGYT
TRBV4-2	TRBJ2-2	TRBD2	ASSRQWSVLETSGSEELF
TRBV7-8	TRBJ2-2	-	ASSERAYTGELF
TRBV7-9	TRBJ1-6	-	ASSPGDNSPLH
TRBV20-1	TRBJ1-1	-	SASLGTRNTEAF
TRBV20-1	TRBJ1-5	TRBD1	SARRAGDRANQPQH
TRBV2	TRBJ1-5	TRBD1	ASSESKRQGAGEPQH
TRBV20-1	TRBJ2-7	TRBD1	SARSDRGLSEQY
TRBV9	TRBJ2-5	-	ASSPGRGPMETQY
TRBV5-1	TRBJ2-5	-	ASSWSEGPQETQY
TRBV7-9	TRBJ2-7	-	ASSPDALAYEQY
TRBV15	TRBJ2-7	-	ASSPTEWGAYEQY
TRBV29-1	TRBJ2-7	TRBD1	SVGQGGEQY
TRBV7-9	TRBJ2-2	-	ASSQKIGNPGELF
TRBV11-2	TRBJ2-7	TRBD2	ASRRGAWEQY
TRBV24-1	TRBJ2-2	TRBD2	ATSDSGKATGELF
TRBV2	TRBJ1-1	-	ASSDGLNTEAF
TRBV7-2	TRBJ1-6	-	ASSTPPGGGYNSPLH
TRBV20-1	TRBJ1-2	-	SASLGAGYT
TRBV11-2	TRBJ2-2	TRBD2	ASSLRTSGRRGELF
TRBV5-1	TRBJ2-7	-	ASSLVGSGDYEQY